The 21 T cell receptor beta chains given below trace back to one sample, sequenced in a study of T cells after yellow fever vaccination. TCRdb re-called the 5' RACE reads through MiXCR, storing one row per CDR3 protein. This sample has 200,000 to 300,000 distinct CDR3 sequences, with roughly 13% found just once. This specimen was CD4+ T cells sorted from PBMCs, taken 45 days after the yellow fever booster vaccination. The receptors derive from a man aged 25 to 45 who received the YFV17D yellow fever vaccine.

This clonotype was detected only a few times. The V gene is TRBV12-3 or TRBV12-4, the J gene TRBJ2-3; no reliable D call. The CDR3 has 15 amino acids. V lost 3 bases, J lost 2 bases, and 12 bases lay in between. The chain's CDR3 is CASSLALAYTDTQYF. The CDR3 DNA follows: TGTGCCAGCAGTTTGGCTCTCGCTTACACAGATACGCAGTATTTT.

A remark on this clonotype: It may be a read error: a sequence one base away is much more abundant. The chain links TRBV6-5 to TRBJ1-5; no definite D call. The CDR3 consists of 15 residues. CDR1 is MNHEY, CDR2 SVGAGI, per germline. CDR3 DNA sequence: TGTGCCAGCAGTTACTCGAGGGCGACACTTCAGCCCCATCATTTT. It yields the protein CASSYSRATLQPHHF.

The chain joins TRBV7-2 to TRBJ2-3; D gene unclear. Trimming pared 5 bases from V and 0 bases from J, leaving 12 bases between. Looked up from germline, CDR1 is SGHTA and CDR2 is FQGNSA. The CDR3 covers 15 residues. The CDR3 bases are TGTGCCAGCAGCACAGAACCAGACAGCACAGATACGCAGTATTTT. Amino acid sequence: CASSTEPDSTDTQYF.

The rearrangement joins TRBV5-1 to TRBJ2-7, with TRBD1 as a possible D gene (6 bases). Germline V gene sequence: CDR1 SGHRS, CDR2 YFSETQ. V lost 2 bases, J lost 3 bases, and 24 bases lay in between. CDR3 length: 18 residues. This chain's CDR3 is CASSLGRGSPFVVYEQYF. The CDR3 DNA reads as TGCGCCAGCAGCTTAGGCAGGGGTTCTCCCTTCGTTGTCTACGAGCAGTACTTC. The whole variable domain, remainder taken from reference TRBV5-1 and TRBJ2-7, is KAGVTQTPRYLIKTRGQQVTLSCSPISGHRSVSWYQQTPGQGLQFLFEYFSETQRNKGNFPGRFSGRQFSNSRSEMNVSTLELGDSALYLCASSLGRGSPFVVYEQYFGPGTRLTVT.

This clonotype has a handful of counts. The V call is TRBV20-1, the J call TRBJ1-1; a possible D gene is TRBD1 (5 bases). V shed 3 bases and J shed 0 bases, with 11 bases lying between them. The CDR3 is 14 residues long. Germline loops: CDR1 DFQATT, CDR2 SNEGSKA (reference sequence). The CDR3 DNA reads as TGCAGTGCTAGTGGGGGAGGTATGAACACTGAAGCTTTCTTT. It yields the protein CSASGGGMNTEAFF.

V usage is TRBV7-9 and J usage is TRBJ2-5, with D possibly being TRBD2 (6 bases). V gave up 0 bases and J gave up 5 bases, with 13 bases separating them. The CDR3 is made up of 15 amino acids. Looked up from germline, CDR1 is SEHNR and CDR2 is FQNEAQ (reference sequence). The CDR3, as DNA: TGTGCCAGCAGCTTAGCGTCGGCTAGCGTGGAGACCCAGTACTTC. This gives the protein CASSLASASVETQYF.

This chain uses TRBV7-3 with TRBJ2-7; 8 bases line up with TRBD2. Unmatched junction bases numbered 8, after V lost 2 bases and J lost 5 bases. The CDR3 totals 15 residues. Germline CDR1 and CDR2: SGHTA and FQGTGA. CDR3 in DNA: TGTGCCAGCAGCTTATCCAGCGGGAGTTTCAACGAGCAGTACTTC. It is translated as CASSLSSGSFNEQYF.

A few counts support this clonotype. The rearrangement joins TRBV18 to TRBJ2-3; 8 positions match TRBD2. The CDR3 consists of 15 residues. Germline V gives CDR1 KGHSH, CDR2 LQKENI. Losses at the gene ends were 0 bases for V and 10 bases for J; bases not matched to a gene: 9. This CDR3 is CASSPPSGLALSQYF. The CDR3 DNA sequence: TGTGCCAGCTCACCACCAAGCGGACTAGCCCTTTCGCAGTATTTT.

The chain combines TRBV7-3 with TRBJ2-4; the D gene could be TRBD1 or TRBD2 (5 bases each). Germline CDR1 is SGHTA and CDR2 is FQGTGA. V lost 6 bases, J lost 9 bases, and 18 bases lay in between. The CDR3 is made up of 14 amino acids. CDR3 DNA: TGTGCCAGCAGTCCATCCCACGAGGGGAGCATTCAGTACTTC. Its translation is CASSPSHEGSIQYF.

The chain has TRBV24-1 and TRBJ2-1; D not certain. This CDR3 comprises 14 residues. The germline V gene encodes CDR1 KGHDR and CDR2 SFDVKD. With 6 bases removed from V and 9 bases from J, the gap between germline ends came to 17 bases. The CDR3, as DNA: TGTGCCACCAGTAGCCCCTCGTCCCCCCGTGAGCAGTTCTTC. Translated: CATSSPSSPREQFF.

The CDR3 DNA follows: TGCAGTGCAACCGGGACTAGCGGGACTCAAGAGACCCAGTACTTC. This translates into CSATGTSGTQETQYF. This chain links TRBV20-1 with TRBJ2-5, with 13 bases lining up with TRBD2. The germline V gene has CDR1 DFQATT and CDR2 SNEGSKA (reference sequence). The CDR3 is 15 residues long. J gave up 2 bases and V 6 bases, and 6 bases lay outside the gene matches.

The sample holds a few counts of this clonotype. V and J are TRBV20-1 and TRBJ2-5; no clear D gene. V was clipped by 5 bases and J by 0 bases, with 7 bases between them. Germline CDR1 DFQATT, CDR2 SNEGSKA (reference sequence). The CDR3 is 12 residues long. The CDR3 DNA reads TGCAGTGCTTCGCAGTACCAAGAGACCCAGTACTTC. Residues: CSASQYQETQYF.

In this sample, this clonotype turned up a few times. The gene calls are TRBV12-3 or TRBV12-4 and TRBJ2-7; D perhaps matches TRBD2 (7 bases). The CDR3 is made up of 16 amino acids. The V gene lost 3 bases and the J gene lost 2 bases, with 17 bases spanning the gap. The CDR3 DNA is TGTGCCAGCAGTTTGGGGGGCGGGAGCACCCCCTACGAGCAGTACTTC. Amino acids: CASSLGGGSTPYEQYF.

A few counts support this clonotype. The CDR3 loop is CASTPQGGRQAWDEQFF. The CDR3 DNA reads as TGTGCCAGTACCCCGCAAGGCGGGAGGCAGGCTTGGGATGAGCAGTTCTTC. The J gene is TRBJ2-1, the V gene TRBV19; TRBD2 matches at 8 bases. The CDR3 sequence is 17 residues long. Germline CDR1 and CDR2: LNHDA and SQIVND (reference sequence). Germline trimming cut 7 bases from V and 8 bases from J; bases unmatched to any gene: 19. The full variable domain, its missing parts supplied by reference TRBV19 and TRBJ2-1, is DGGITQSPKYLFRKEGQNVTLSCEQNLNHDAMYWYRQDPGQGLRLIYYSQIVNDFQKGDIAEGYSVSREKKESFPLTVTSAQKNPTAFYLCASTPQGGRQAWDEQFFGPGTRLTVL.

The table lists this clonotype with a few counts. V gene TRBV19 combines with J gene TRBJ2-4; D ambiguous. V dropped 1 base and J dropped 8 bases, with 3 bases sitting between them. The germline gives CDR1 LNHDA, CDR2 SQIVND (reference sequence). The CDR3 loop spans 11 amino acids. CDR3: CASSIGDIQYF. For the CDR3, the DNA is TGTGCCAGTAGTATAGGAGACATTCAGTACTTC.

The V and J genes are TRBV20-1 and TRBJ2-3, with a tentative D call TRBD2 (5 bases). V lost 2 bases, J lost 3 bases, and 15 bases lay in between. The CDR3 runs to 15 residues. Germline V gene data show CDR1 as DFQATT and CDR2 as SNEGSKA (reference sequence). CDR3 region: CSARTSAVDTDTQYF. For the CDR3, the DNA is TGCAGTGCTAGAACCTCAGCGGTAGATACAGATACGCAGTATTTT.

The chain employs TRBV5-1 and TRBJ1-2, with D hard to call. Trimming took 3 bases from V and 4 from J, leaving 19 bases between them. The CDR3 is 16 amino acids. Germline loops: CDR1 SGHRS, CDR2 YFSETQ. CDR3 protein: CASSYLTEGVIYGYTF. The DNA for the CDR3 is TGCGCCAGCAGCTACCTGACCGAGGGAGTAATCTATGGCTACACCTTC.

The chain carries TRBV7-2 and TRBJ2-2; D gene uncertain. This CDR3 has 15 amino acids. Trimming removed 6 bases at V and 1 base at J, with 12 bases between. Germline V gene sequence: CDR1 SGHTA, CDR2 FQGNSA. The CDR3 protein is CASRPTLGNTGELFF. CDR3 nucleotide sequence: TGTGCCAGCAGACCGACACTGGGGAACACCGGGGAGCTGTTTTTT.

This clonotype was seen a few times. The chain carries TRBV20-1 and TRBJ1-2; TRBD1 agrees at 7 bases. From germline, CDR1 is DFQATT and CDR2 SNEGSKA (reference sequence). V shed 0 bases, J shed 8 bases, and the junction held 18 bases outside the gene matches. The CDR3 loop spans 17 amino acids. The CDR3 loop reads CSARDSKSGGGWRGYTF. For the CDR3, the DNA is TGCAGTGCTAGAGATTCAAAGTCGGGAGGGGGCTGGCGGGGCTACACCTTC.

This clonotype came up a few times. The chain uses TRBV6-5 and TRBJ2-5; TRBD1 agrees at 7 bases. The V gene's germline CDR1 is MNHEY and CDR2 SVGAGI. The CDR3 is made up of 17 amino acids. The trim removed 4 bases at V and 3 bases at J, leaving 14 bases unmatched. In nucleotides, the CDR3 is TGTGCCAGCAGTTCTCCGACAAAGGGGGCGTTGGAAGAGACCCAGTACTTC. It yields the protein CASSSPTKGALEETQYF.

The chain carries TRBV10-3 and TRBJ2-3; TRBD2 matches at 12 bases. Germline V gene data show CDR1 as ENHRY and CDR2 as SYGVKD. The CDR3 spans 14 residues. Trimming took 6 bases from V and 3 from J; bases not matched to a gene: 1. DNA of the CDR3: TGTGCCATCAGGACTAGCGGGAGAACAGATACGCAGTATTTT. Protein: CAIRTSGRTDTQYF.